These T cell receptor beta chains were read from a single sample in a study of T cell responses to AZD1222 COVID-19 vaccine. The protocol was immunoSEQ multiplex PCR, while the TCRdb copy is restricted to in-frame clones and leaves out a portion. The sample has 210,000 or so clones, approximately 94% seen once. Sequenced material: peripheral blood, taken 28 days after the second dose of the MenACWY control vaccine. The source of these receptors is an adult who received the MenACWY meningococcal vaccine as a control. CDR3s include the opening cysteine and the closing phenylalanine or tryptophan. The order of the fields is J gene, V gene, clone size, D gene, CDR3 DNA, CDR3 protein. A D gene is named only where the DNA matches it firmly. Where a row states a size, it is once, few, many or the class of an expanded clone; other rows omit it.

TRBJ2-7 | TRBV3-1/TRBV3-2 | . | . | TGTGCCAGCAGCCAACCCTCCCTCTCCTTTTACGAGCAGTACTTC | CASSQPSLSFYEQYF
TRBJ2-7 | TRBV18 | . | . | TGTGCCAGCTCACCACAGGGGGACGAGCAGTACTTC | CASSPQGDEQYF
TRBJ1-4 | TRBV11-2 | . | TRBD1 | TGTGCCAGCAGCTTACCCGGGACAGTTGAACTGTTTTTT | CASSLPGTVELFF
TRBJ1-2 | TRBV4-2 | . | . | TGTGCCAGCAGCCAAGATATACCCTATGGCTACACCTTC | CASSQDIPYGYTF
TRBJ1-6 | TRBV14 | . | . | TGTGCCAGCAGCCAGGGACTTGGCTCCTATAATTCACCCCTCCACTTT | CASSQGLGSYNSPLHF
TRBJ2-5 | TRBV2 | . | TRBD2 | TGTGCCAGCAGTGAGCGGGGGGGCCAAGAGACCCAGTACTTC | CASSERGGQETQYF
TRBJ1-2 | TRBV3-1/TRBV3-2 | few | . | TGTGCCAGCAGCCAAGGCAGGGCTAACTATGGCTACACCTTC | CASSQGRANYGYTF
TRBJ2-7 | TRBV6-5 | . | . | TGTGCCAGCAAGCGGACTGATTACGAGCAGTACTTC | CASKRTDYEQYF
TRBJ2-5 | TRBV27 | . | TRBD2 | TGTGCCAGCAGTCCAGGGACTAGCGGGAGTCGGGTTGAGACCCAGTACTTC | CASSPGTSGSRVETQYF
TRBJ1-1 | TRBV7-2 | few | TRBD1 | TGTGCCAGCAGGAACGGGACAGCTCTCAGCCCCACTGAAGCTTTCTTT | CASRNGTALSPTEAFF
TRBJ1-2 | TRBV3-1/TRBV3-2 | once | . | TGTGCCAGCAGCCAAAGAGACAGAGACTATGGCTACACCTTC | CASSQRDRDYGYTF
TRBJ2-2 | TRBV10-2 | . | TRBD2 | TGCGCCAGCATTCCGACTAGCGGGATCGGCACCGGGGAGCTGTTTTTT | CASIPTSGIGTGELFF
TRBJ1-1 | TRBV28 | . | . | TGTGCCAGCAGTTTATATCTGACAGGAAGCATGAACACTGAAGCTTTCTTT | CASSLYLTGSMNTEAFF
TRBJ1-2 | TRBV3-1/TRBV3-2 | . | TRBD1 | TGTGCCAGCAGCCTCCGGACAGGGGATAACTATGGCTACACCTTC | CASSLRTGDNYGYTF
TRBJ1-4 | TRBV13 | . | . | TGTGCCAGCAGCTCTTACTCCGGGACACCGGAAAAACTGTTTTTT | CASSSYSGTPEKLFF
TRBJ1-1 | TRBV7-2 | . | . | TGTGCCAGCAGCTTCAACAGGGAAGGGACGGAAGCTTTCTTT | CASSFNREGTEAFF
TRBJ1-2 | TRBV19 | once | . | TGTGCCAGTACCTTTACCCCCCAGGCAAGGGGTGGCTACACCTTC | CASTFTPQARGGYTF
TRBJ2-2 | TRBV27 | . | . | TGTGCCAGCAGTTTGGGGCAGTTCCTCGCGAACACCGGGGAGCTGTTTTTT | CASSLGQFLANTGELFF
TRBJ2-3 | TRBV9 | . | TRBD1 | TGTGCCAGCAGCCCACGACAGGGAGAGGTTGCAGATACGCAGTATTTT | CASSPRQGEVADTQYF
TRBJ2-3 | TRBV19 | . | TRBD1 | TGTGCCAGCACCGACAGGGCAGATACGCAGTATTTT | CASTDRADTQYF
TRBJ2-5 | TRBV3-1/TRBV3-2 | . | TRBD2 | TGTGCCAGCAGCCAAGATCGCGGGGGAGTGAAGACCCAGTACTTC | CASSQDRGGVKTQYF
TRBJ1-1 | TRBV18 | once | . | TGTGCCAGCTCACCTCAGGGTCGTGGTCCTGAAGCTTTCTTT | CASSPQGRGPEAFF
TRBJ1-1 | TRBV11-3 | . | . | TGTGCCAGCAGCTTAGAGGAGAACACTGAAGCTTTCTTT | CASSLEENTEAFF
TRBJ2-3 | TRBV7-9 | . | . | TGTGCCAGCAGCTCTGACTGGTCGAGCACAGATACGCAGTATTTT | CASSSDWSSTDTQYF
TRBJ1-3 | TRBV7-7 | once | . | TGTGCTAGCAGTTCATCCGGGACGGCTGGAAACACCATATATTTT | CASSSSGTAGNTIYF
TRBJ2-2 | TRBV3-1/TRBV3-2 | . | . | TGTGCCAGCACCGCCAGGAAGTCAGCGGACAGGAACACCGGGGAGCTGTTTTTT | CASTARKSADRNTGELFF
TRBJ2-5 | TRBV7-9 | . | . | TGTGCCAGCTCCCCCCAGCGGGCGCAAGAGACCCAGTACTTC | CASSPQRAQETQYF
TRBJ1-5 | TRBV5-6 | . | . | TGTGCCAGCAGCTTGGGTTCAGGGAGCCAGCCCCAGCATTTT | CASSLGSGSQPQHF
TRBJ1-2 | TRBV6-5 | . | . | TGTGCCAGCAGTTCCATCGGGGGAGGGGATGGCTACACCTTC | CASSSIGGGDGYTF
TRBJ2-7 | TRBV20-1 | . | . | TGCAGTGCTAGATCGGGCTACGAGCAGTACTTC | CSARSGYEQYF
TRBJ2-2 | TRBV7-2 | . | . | TGTGCCAGCAGTTCACAGGGTAGCGCCGGGGAGCTGTTTTTT | CASSSQGSAGELFF
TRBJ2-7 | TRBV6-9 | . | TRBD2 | TGTGCCAGCAGTTTCGGACTAGCGGGAGTTCGCGAGCAGTACTTC | CASSFGLAGVREQYF
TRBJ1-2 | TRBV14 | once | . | TGTGCCAGCAGCCAAGTGGGCCACTATGGCTACACCTTC | CASSQVGHYGYTF
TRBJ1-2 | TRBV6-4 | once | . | TGTGCCAGCAGCAGTGACGGAAACTATGGCTACACCTTC | CASSSDGNYGYTF
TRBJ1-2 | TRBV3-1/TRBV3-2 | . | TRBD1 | TGTGCCAGCAGCCGACAGGGGACCCATGGCTACACCTTC | CASSRQGTHGYTF
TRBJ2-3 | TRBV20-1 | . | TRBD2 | TGCAGTGCTAGTATACTAGCGGGACCAGATACGCAGTATTTT | CSASILAGPDTQYF
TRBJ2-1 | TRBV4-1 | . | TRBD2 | TGCGCCAGCAGCCAAGAGGCTAGCGGGCTGCTGGGGGATGAGCAGTTCTTC | CASSQEASGLLGDEQFF
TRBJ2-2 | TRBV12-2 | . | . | TGTGCAAGTCGCTTAGTAGGGCCACCCGGGGAGCTGTTTTTT | CASRLVGPPGELFF
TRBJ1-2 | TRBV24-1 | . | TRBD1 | TGTGCCACCAGTGACTCCACACAGGGGGGCTACACCTTC | CATSDSTQGGYTF
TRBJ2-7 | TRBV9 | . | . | TGTGCCAGCAGCGTAGATGGGGAATACGAGCAGTACTTC | CASSVDGEYEQYF